This T cell receptor (beta chain) was sequenced for a study of blood T cell repertoires in COVID-19. As for the study in general: PBMCs, B-cell-depleted T cells, or T cells provided the cDNA or gDNA that made up the material.

This CDR3 has 14 residues. The germline gives CDR1 GTSNPN, CDR2 SVGIG (reference sequence). With V trimmed by 6 bases and J by 6 bases, 10 bases remained unmatched. Original data processing: Nucleated cell number was recorded as an estimate derived from reference gene primer amplification. TCRdb's table, derived via immunoSEQ multiplex PCR, lists solely in-frame clones and lacks some. The D gene and trimming were derived from the DNA, and the V and J assignments and clone size from that table. Among about 180,000 clones listed, more than 75% were seen once. This clonotype was sampled from a person in their 70s with COVID-19, enrolled during active disease. Sequenced material: peripheral blood. V and J are TRBV30 and TRBJ1-5; TRBD1 matches 8 bases. The CDR3 DNA reads TGTGCCTGCCAACAGGGGGGAGTGGGTCAGCCCCAGCATTTT. Encoded protein: CACQQGGVGQPQHF.